This TCR beta chain was sequenced in a study of identical twins. TCRdb re-called the 5' RACE reads with MiXCR, one entry per CDR3 protein. The sample shows 350,000 to 450,000 distinct CDR3 sequences, less than 20% of them seen only once. The sample holds many counts of this clonotype. This CDR3 comprises 14 residues. Looked up from germline, CDR1 is MGHDK and CDR2 is SYGVNS. V was cut by 7 bases and J by 9 bases, with 16 bases left in between. The chain is built from TRBV25-1 and TRBJ1-6, with D possibly TRBD1 on 6 matching bases. This sequence was found in a man aged 50-59 years in good health. The sequencing input was naive T cells sorted from blood. DNA for the CDR3: TGTGCCAGCATGCCAACAGGGTCGGGTTCACCCCTCCACTTT. Encoded protein: CASMPTGSGSPLHF.